This TCR beta chain emerged from a study of shared clonotypes between healthy human individuals. Study observations and caveats: Represented genetic and exposure-history diversity was restricted by having few donors.

A remark on this clone: Its antigen is not identified.

The repertoire was sequenced with immunoSEQ multiplex PCR; TCRdb's copy has only in-frame clones and lacks some. The repertoire holds a few million clones, with approximately 94% as singletons. Study donors comprised healthy, HIV-negative adults devoid of recent acute infection or vaccination. CDR1 and CDR2 from the germline V gene are SGDLS and YYNGEE. V lost 4 bases, J lost 8 bases, and 13 bases stayed unmatched. The CDR3 loop spans 16 amino acids. The source material was naive CD4+ T cells sorted from blood. Subset defined: CD45RA+ positively selected. J is TRBJ2-1 and V is TRBV9, with TRBD1 matching over 9 bases. The receptor was isolated from a man aged 18 to 35 in good health. CDR3 sequence (DNA): TGTGCCAGCAGCTCAAAGAGGGGACAGGGCTTCCATGAGCAGTTCTTC. As protein: CASSSKRGQGFHEQFF.